The present TCR beta chain was sequenced within a study of T cell changes during pregnancy in multiple sclerosis. This table comes from immunoSEQ multiplex PCR, and its TCRdb copy is limited to in-frame clones, with some not included. The profile shows around 45,000 clones, approximately 92% of them singletons. V was shortened by 5 bases and J by 2 bases, with 11 bases between the two germline ends. The germline V gene encodes CDR1 LNHDA and CDR2 SQIVND (reference sequence). CDR3 size: 14 residues. Sequences were derived from CD8+ T cells from peripheral blood mononuclear cells, sampled in the second trimester of pregnancy. The J gene is TRBJ2-3, the V gene TRBV19, with unresolved D. The source is a female donor with multiple sclerosis, enrolled in a pregnancy study. The CDR3 DNA reads as TGTGCCAGTAGTGTGTCAGCGTACACAGATACGCAGTATTTT. Residues: CASSVSAYTDTQYF.